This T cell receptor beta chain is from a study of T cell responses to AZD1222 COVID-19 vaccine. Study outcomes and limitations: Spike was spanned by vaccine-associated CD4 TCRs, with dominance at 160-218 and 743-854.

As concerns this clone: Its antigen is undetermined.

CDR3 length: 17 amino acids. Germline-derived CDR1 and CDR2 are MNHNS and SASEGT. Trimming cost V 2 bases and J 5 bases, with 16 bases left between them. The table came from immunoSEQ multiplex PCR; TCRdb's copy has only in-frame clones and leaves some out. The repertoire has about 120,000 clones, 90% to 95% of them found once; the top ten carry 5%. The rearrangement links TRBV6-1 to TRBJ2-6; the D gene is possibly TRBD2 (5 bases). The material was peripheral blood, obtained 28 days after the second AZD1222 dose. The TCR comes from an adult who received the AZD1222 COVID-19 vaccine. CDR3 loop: CASSESVGGRRANVLTF. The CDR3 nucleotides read TGTGCCAGCAGTGAAAGCGTCGGAGGTCGGAGGGCCAACGTCCTGACTTTC.